This TCR beta chain was observed in a study of beta chain features in type 1 diabetes. General observations from the study: Naive, central memory and regulatory TCRB repertoires appeared more similar among patients than healthy donors.

The V gene's germline CDR1 is SGHRS and CDR2 YFSETQ. This CDR3 contains 15 residues. Unmatched junction bases numbered 9, after V lost 4 bases and J lost 6 bases. All of the isolated RNA was reverse transcribed, so expressed TCRB transcripts were sequenced. The protocol was immunoSEQ multiplex PCR, while the TCRdb copy is restricted to in-frame clones and leaves out a portion. The table lists almost 350,000 clones, approximately 8% of them singletons. Turning to this clone: No antigen is known for it.

The sequencing input was central memory CD4+ T cells from blood. The receptor was derived from a woman in her late teens or twenties in good health. The chain is built from TRBV5-1 and TRBJ2-1; 8 bases agree with TRBD2. CDR3 protein: CASSQIAGSGNEQFF. CDR3 bases: TGCGCCAGCAGCCAAATAGCGGGATCGGGCAATGAGCAGTTCTTC.